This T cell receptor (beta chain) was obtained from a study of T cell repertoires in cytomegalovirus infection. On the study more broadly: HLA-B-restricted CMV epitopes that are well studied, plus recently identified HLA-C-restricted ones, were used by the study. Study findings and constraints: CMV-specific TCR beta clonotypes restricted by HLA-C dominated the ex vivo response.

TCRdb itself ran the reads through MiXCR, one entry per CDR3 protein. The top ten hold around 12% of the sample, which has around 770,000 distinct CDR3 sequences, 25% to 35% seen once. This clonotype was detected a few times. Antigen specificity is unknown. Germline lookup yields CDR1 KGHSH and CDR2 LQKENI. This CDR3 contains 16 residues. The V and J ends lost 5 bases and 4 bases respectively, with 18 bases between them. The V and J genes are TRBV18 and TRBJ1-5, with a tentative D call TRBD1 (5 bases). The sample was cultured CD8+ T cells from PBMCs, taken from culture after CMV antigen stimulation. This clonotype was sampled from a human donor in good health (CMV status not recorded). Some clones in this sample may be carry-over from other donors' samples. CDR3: CASSTREGRGNQPQHF. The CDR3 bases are TGTGCCAGCTCAACCAGAGAGGGGCGGGGAAATCAGCCCCAGCATTTT.